These 23 T cell receptor beta chains were sequenced from one sample in a study of OX40 agonist ivuxolimab in advanced cancers. Assay used: immunoSEQ multiplex PCR; TCRdb lists only in-frame clones, some missing. Found here are around 70,000 clones, approximately 85% of them singletons; the top ten hold about 0.57%. Sequenced material: CD4+ or CD8+ T cells sorted from blood, taken in a trial of the OX40 agonist ivuxolimab. The source is an adult with an advanced solid tumor such as melanoma, head and neck, liver or kidney cancer.

Note on this clone: In the same sample, other DNA sequences code for this CDR3. The J gene is TRBJ2-1, the V gene TRBV7-2, with a possible D match to TRBD1 (5 bases). This CDR3 region has 13 residues. Germline CDR1 is SGHTA and CDR2 is FQGNSA. V was cut by 1 base and J by 6 bases, with 7 bases left in between. CDR3 DNA sequence: TGTGCCAGCAGCTTAGGACAGATCAATGAGCAGTTCTTC. This gives the protein CASSLGQINEQFF.

This chain connects TRBV6-1 to TRBJ1-2; 8 bases agree with TRBD1. V shed 1 base, J shed 9 bases, and the junction held 10 bases outside the gene matches. CDR1 and CDR2 (germline): MNHNS, SASEGT. The CDR3 consists of 15 residues. CDR3 amino acids: CASSEVLNRGFSYTF. DNA for the CDR3: TGTGCCAGCAGTGAAGTTCTCAACAGGGGGTTTAGCTACACCTTC.

The CDR3 region has the DNA TGTGCCAGTAGCGGGACAGGGGGCATGGATGAGCAGTTCTTC. It translates to CASSGTGGMDEQFF. The rearrangement links TRBV19 to TRBJ2-1; 12 bases match TRBD1. The CDR3 loop spans 14 amino acids. The germline V gene encodes CDR1 LNHDA and CDR2 SQIVND (reference sequence). The V segment lost 6 bases and the J segment 8 bases; nucleotides outside the gene matches: 5.

The table lists this clone with a few counts. The rearrangement joins TRBV28 to TRBJ2-7; maybe TRBD1 (6 bases). CDR1 and CDR2 from the germline V gene are MDHEN and SYDVKM. V shed 2 bases and J shed 12 bases, with 14 bases lying between them. The CDR3 consists of 12 residues. CDR3 sequence reads: CASSLGDKAGYF. The DNA of the CDR3 is TGTGCCAGCAGTTTAGGGGACAAGGCTGGGTACTTC.

The V gene is TRBV15, the J gene TRBJ2-7, with a tentative D call TRBD2 (7 bases). V lost 0 bases to trimming and J lost 2 bases, with 14 bases between them. Germline V gives CDR1 LNHNV, CDR2 YYDKDF (reference sequence). CDR3 size: 16 residues. The CDR3 coding sequence is TGTGCCACCAGCAGAGATAAGGGGGGGACCCCCTACGAGCAGTACTTC. It specifies CATSRDKGGTPYEQYF.

The chain combines TRBV11-2 with TRBJ1-4; D ambiguous. CDR1 is SGHAT, CDR2 FQNNGV, per germline. The CDR3 totals 11 residues. Between the trimmed V and J ends, which lost 8 bases and 5 bases, there was a span of 6 bases. The CDR3 nucleotides read TGTGCCAGCGAGAGGAATGAAAAACTGTTTTTT. Its protein is CASERNEKLFF.

V gene TRBV28 combines with J gene TRBJ2-3; D is uncertain. Germline V lookup: CDR1 MDHEN, CDR2 SYDVKM. V lost 1 base to trimming and J lost 5 bases, with 4 bases between them. The CDR3 length is 12 residues. CDR3 sequence: CASSLLKDTQYF. The CDR3 DNA is TGTGCCAGCAGTTTATTAAAAGATACGCAGTATTTT.

This chain joins TRBV28 and TRBJ2-7, with TRBD1 matching 9 bases. CDR3 size: 15 residues. V dropped 2 bases and J dropped 5; count of bases not matched to a gene: 7. Germline CDR1 is MDHEN and CDR2 is SYDVKM. CDR3 in amino acids: CASSLPGTGSNEQYF. As DNA, the CDR3 is TGTGCCAGCAGTTTACCCGGGACAGGGTCCAACGAGCAGTACTTC.

The rearrangement links TRBV6-4 to TRBJ1-1, with TRBD1 matching over 8 bases. This CDR3 is built from 14 residues. Germline V lookup: CDR1 MRHNA, CDR2 SNTAGT. The ends lost 6 bases at V and 4 bases at J; junction bases unmatched: 7. CDR3 region: CASSSGQVGTEAFF. The DNA for the CDR3 is TGTGCCAGCAGCTCGGGACAGGTGGGCACTGAAGCTTTCTTT.

The chain links TRBV19 to TRBJ2-1; 8 nucleotides match TRBD1. This CDR3 comprises 17 residues. Germline loops: CDR1 LNHDA, CDR2 SQIVND (reference sequence). With V trimmed by 4 bases and J by 2 bases, 10 bases remained unmatched. The CDR3 loop reads CASSRIQGANTYNEQFF. The CDR3 bases are TGTGCCAGTAGTAGAATTCAGGGGGCGAACACCTACAATGAGCAGTTCTTC.

The chain recombines TRBV28 with TRBJ2-5; D is possibly TRBD1 (6 bases). There are 15 residues in the CDR3. The germline V gene has CDR1 MDHEN and CDR2 SYDVKM. V lost 3 bases and J 3 bases, leaving 14 bases between the germline ends. This chain's CDR3 is CASSLWLGAEETQYF. The CDR3, as DNA: TGTGCCAGCAGTTTGTGGTTGGGGGCAGAAGAGACCCAGTACTTC.

This chain links TRBV5-3 with TRBJ2-1; 7 positions match TRBD2. TRBV5-3 is labeled an ORF, and its function is uncertain. The CDR3 runs to 16 residues. V was clipped by 1 base and J by 2 bases; unmatched bases: 6. The CDR3 DNA follows: TGTGCCAGAAGCTTGCGAAGCGGGGATACCTACAATGAGCAGTTCTTC. It translates to CARSLRSGDTYNEQFF.

This clone was observed a few times. The chain employs TRBV4-3 and TRBJ1-2; no reliable D call. CDR1 and CDR2 (germline): LGHNA, YSLEER. The CDR3 loop spans 14 amino acids. V was pared by 1 base and J by 2 bases, with 8 bases between. The CDR3 DNA sequence: TGCGCCAGCAGCCAAGTGGGTCAGAACTATGGCTACACCTTC. The encoded protein is CASSQVGQNYGYTF.

The chain is built from TRBV25-1 and TRBJ1-2; no clear D. Trimming pared 1 base from V and 2 bases from J, leaving 8 bases between. There are 14 residues in the CDR3. Germline V gene lookup returns CDR1 MGHDK and CDR2 SYGVNS. CDR3 coding DNA: TGTGCCAGCAGTGAATCGCTTGGAAACTATGGCTACACCTTC. It encodes CASSESLGNYGYTF.

The rearrangement joins TRBV11-3 to TRBJ2-4; 7 nucleotides match TRBD2. J lost 3 bases, V lost 10 bases, and 15 bases had no gene match. Germline V CDR1 and CDR2: SGHNT, YENEEA. The CDR3 consists of 16 residues. The CDR3 loop reads CATSNGGRIGKNIQYF. The CDR3 DNA sequence: TGTGCCACCAGTAACGGGGGGAGAATAGGCAAAAACATTCAGTACTTC.

The chain uses TRBV7-9 and TRBJ1-6; 7 nucleotides align to TRBD1. This CDR3 spans 13 amino acids. V shed 5 bases and J 10 bases; nucleotides not matched to a gene: 5. Germline loops: CDR1 SEHNR, CDR2 FQNEAQ (reference sequence). CDR3 DNA sequence: TGTGCCAGCAGCATACAGGGGCCGTCACCCCTCCACTTT. It is translated as CASSIQGPSPLHF.

This sequence joins TRBV5-1 and TRBJ2-1, with 11 bases fitting TRBD2. Trimming removed 3 bases from V and 7 bases from J; junction bases left unmatched: 3. The CDR3 consists of 14 residues. In germline, CDR1 is SGHRS, CDR2 YFSETQ. In nucleotides, the CDR3 is TGCGCCAGCAGCTGGGGGACTAGCGGTAATGAGCAGTTCTTC. Its translation is CASSWGTSGNEQFF.

The V call is TRBV6-6, the J call TRBJ1-1; TRBD1 might be the D (6 bases). Germline lookup yields CDR1 MNHNY and CDR2 SVGAGI (reference sequence). V was clipped by 2 bases and J by 5 bases, with 9 bases between them. The CDR3 covers 13 residues. The CDR3 is CASSYEGGTEAFF. The CDR3 DNA follows: TGTGCCAGCAGTTACGAAGGGGGGACTGAAGCTTTCTTT.

The chain recombines TRBV9 with TRBJ2-1; no clear D. Germline values: CDR1 SGDLS, CDR2 YYNGEE. The CDR3 is made up of 15 amino acids. Trimming shortened V by 2 bases and J by 3 bases, and 12 bases separated the two germline ends. CDR3 nucleotide sequence: TGTGCCAGCAGCGTCTCTTCGACGGGCTACAATGAGCAGTTCTTC. Translating it yields CASSVSSTGYNEQFF.

This rearrangement joins TRBV9 to TRBJ2-2; 9 nucleotides match TRBD1. The CDR3 covers 15 residues. The ends lost 4 bases at V and 5 bases at J; junction bases unmatched: 6. Germline V gene sequence: CDR1 SGDLS, CDR2 YYNGEE. CDR3 sequence reads: CASSPWTGETGELFF. CDR3 nucleotide sequence: TGTGCCAGCAGCCCCTGGACAGGGGAAACCGGGGAGCTGTTTTTT.

The chain recombines TRBV30 with TRBJ1-5; D remains unclear. The CDR3 is 11 residues long. The V gene lost 0 bases and the J gene lost 9 bases, with 6 bases spanning the gap. Germline V lookup: CDR1 GTSNPN, CDR2 SVGIG (reference sequence). The CDR3: CAWSVRGPQHF. CDR3 in DNA: TGTGCCTGGAGTGTACGGGGGCCCCAGCATTTT.

The chain uses TRBV28 and TRBJ2-4; D tentatively reads TRBD1 or TRBD2 (6 bases each). The CDR3 has 16 amino acids. Germline V lookup: CDR1 MDHEN, CDR2 SYDVKM. Trimming removed 2 bases from V and 7 bases from J, with 18 bases in between. This chain's CDR3 is CASSLGGGMRSNIQYF. CDR3 sequence (DNA): TGTGCCAGCAGTTTAGGGGGCGGGATGCGGTCGAACATTCAGTACTTC.

V gene TRBV7-9 combines with J gene TRBJ2-3; perhaps TRBD2 as D (7 bases). Trimming removed 6 bases from V and 4 bases from J, with 20 bases in between. The CDR3 length is 16 residues. CDR1 SEHNR and CDR2 FQNEAQ come from the germline V gene (reference sequence). CDR3 nucleotides: TGTGCCAGCAGACAAGGAATCGGGGGGCGAGCAGATACGCAGTATTTT. Protein product: CASRQGIGGRADTQYF.